The T cell receptor (beta chain) under discussion was sequenced for a study of identical twins. Through template switching, a universal primer site was introduced, and the cDNA contained unique molecular identifiers. TCRdb ran MiXCR on the 5' RACE reads and lists one entry per CDR3 protein. The data contain about 890,000 distinct CDR3 sequences, 9% to 15% of them singletons. Points from the study as a whole: Potential partial confounding of zero-insertion analyses by invariant MAIT and iNKT cells was noted. Shared out-of-frame alpha sequences (those common to twins) showed excess low generation probability. For cord blood, abundant beta clonotypes had fewer insertions, unlike memory repertoires, which showed none.

The sample holds many counts of this clonotype. The antigen is undetermined. This same sample was also taken into another study, of yellow fever vaccine responses in identical twins.

The TCR sequence derives from a woman aged 18 to 35 in good health. Material: PBMCs.

CDR3 DNA: TGTGCCAGCAGTGCTGTTGGGACAGGGCAAAGAGGCACTGAAGCTTTCTTT. Residues: CASSAVGTGQRGTEAFF. The chain carries TRBV6-1 and TRBJ1-1; 9 positions match TRBD1. This CDR3 spans 17 amino acids. The germline gives CDR1 MNHNS, CDR2 SASEGT. The trim removed 4 bases at V and 4 bases at J, leaving 13 bases unmatched.